The clone carrying this TCR beta chain occurred a few times. Per the germline V gene, CDR1 is SEHNR and CDR2 is FQNEAQ (reference sequence). This CDR3 has 14 residues. Trimming pared 4 bases from V and 5 bases from J, leaving 11 bases between. The data are from a study of blood T cell repertoires in COVID-19. Study overall: From the United States, Italy and Spain came samples of acute and convalescent COVID-19. T cells, B-cell-depleted T cells, or PBMCs provided the cDNA or gDNA that served as material.

Per the original methods: It was from reference gene primer amplification that nucleated cell counts were estimated. Sequencing used immunoSEQ multiplex PCR; TCRdb keeps in-frame clones, though not all of them. V, J and clone size reflect that table, while D and trimming were determined from the DNA. The sample yields 91,000 or so clones, about 82% seen once. The sequencing input was peripheral blood. This rearrangement joins TRBV7-9 to TRBJ1-4; weak D call: TRBD1 (6 bases). The clonotype was recovered from a woman in her sixties or seventies in a cohort sampled during active or convalescent COVID-19. The DNA for the CDR3 is TGTGCCAGCAGCTCGACAGGCCGGAATGAAAAACTGTTTTTT. This translates into CASSSTGRNEKLFF.